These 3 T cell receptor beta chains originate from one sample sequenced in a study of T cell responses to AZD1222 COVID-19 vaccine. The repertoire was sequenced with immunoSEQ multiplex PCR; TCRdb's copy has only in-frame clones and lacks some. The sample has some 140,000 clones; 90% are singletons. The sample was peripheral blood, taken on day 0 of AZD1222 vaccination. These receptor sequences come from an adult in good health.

CDR3 in DNA: TGTGCCAGAAGCTTGAGGGGAGGGGAAGCCAAAAACATTCAGTACTTC. It yields the protein CARSLRGGEAKNIQYF. The chain uses TRBV5-3 and TRBJ2-4; 7 bases are a match to TRBD2. TRBV5-3 is flagged as an ORF with uncertain function. The ends lost 1 base at V and 0 bases at J; junction bases unmatched: 4. The CDR3 extends over 16 amino acids.

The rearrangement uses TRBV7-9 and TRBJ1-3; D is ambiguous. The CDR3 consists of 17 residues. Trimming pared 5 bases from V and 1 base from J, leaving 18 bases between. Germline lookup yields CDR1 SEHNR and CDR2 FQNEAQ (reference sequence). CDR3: CASSPLVGVMSGNTIYF. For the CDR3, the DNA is TGTGCCAGCAGCCCCCTGGTCGGGGTGATGTCTGGAAACACCATATATTTT.

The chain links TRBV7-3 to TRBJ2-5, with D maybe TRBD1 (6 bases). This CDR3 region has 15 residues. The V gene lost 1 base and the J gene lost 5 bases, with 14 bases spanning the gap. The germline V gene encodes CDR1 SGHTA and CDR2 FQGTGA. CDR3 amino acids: CASSLNPGDAETQYF. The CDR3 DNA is TGTGCCAGCAGCTTAAATCCAGGGGACGCCGAGACCCAGTACTTC.